The sequence of this T cell receptor (beta chain) was determined in a study of blood T cell repertoires in COVID-19. Overall study: T cells, B-cell-depleted T cells, or PBMCs provided the cDNA or gDNA that served as material.

In the source study's methods: Reference gene primer amplification gave nucleated cell count estimates. The repertoire was sequenced with immunoSEQ multiplex PCR; TCRdb's copy has only in-frame clones and lacks some. V and J calls and clone size are given by that table; D and trimming were obtained from the DNA. The data show about 200,000 clones, about 90% seen once. This CDR3 comprises 14 residues. Germline CDR1 is SGDLS and CDR2 is YYNGEE. V was shortened by 0 bases and J by 0 bases, with 6 bases between the two germline ends. The TCR originated in a man aged 40-50 years with active or convalescent COVID-19. V and J are TRBV9 and TRBJ1-2; no firm D call. The sequenced sample consisted of peripheral blood. For the CDR3, the DNA is TGTGCCAGCAGCGTAGGTCCAACTAACTATGGCTACACCTTC. Translated: CASSVGPTNYGYTF.